This T cell receptor beta chain was obtained from a study of blood T cell repertoires in COVID-19. About the research overall: Sites across the United States, Italy and Spain contributed samples from acute and convalescent COVID-19.

Trimming removed 0 bases at V and 0 bases at J, with 18 bases between. CDR3 length: 19 residues. Germline V lookup: CDR1 LNHDA, CDR2 SQIVND (reference sequence). In the authors' methods: It was from reference gene primer amplification that nucleated cell counts were estimated. Data came from immunoSEQ multiplex PCR; TCRdb stores just in-frame clones and leaves some out. D and trimming come from the DNA, and the V and J calls and clone size come from that table. Here the sample spans 250,000 or so clones, about 89% being singletons. Sequencing used peripheral blood. The chain couples TRBV19 to TRBJ1-3; tentatively, D is TRBD1 (5 bases). This sequence was found in a middle-aged man with active or convalescent COVID-19. CDR3 coding DNA: TGTGCCAGTAGTATAGATGTACGGGGGGTCCTCTTCTCTGGAAACACCATATATTTT. Translating gives CASSIDVRGVLFSGNTIYF.